Listed here are 16 T cell receptor beta chains from one sample, sequenced in a study of identical twins. TCRdb analysed the 5' RACE reads with MiXCR anew, one entry per CDR3 protein. The data show roughly 250,000 distinct CDR3 sequences, with around an eighth seen just once and approximately 8.8% held by the top ten. The sequenced sample was memory (CD45RO+) T cells sorted from blood. These receptors came from a woman aged 18-29 years in good health.

The J gene is TRBJ1-2, the V gene TRBV5-5; 7 bases align to TRBD1. The CDR3 runs to 15 residues. J lost 5 bases, V lost 3 bases, and 10 bases had no gene match. Germline values: CDR1 SGHKS, CDR2 YYEKEE (reference sequence). In DNA form, the CDR3 reads TGTGCCAGCAGCTCCACAGGGGCTTATTATTATGGCTACACCTTC. Encoded protein: CASSSTGAYYYGYTF.

The chain couples TRBV30 to TRBJ2-7; 11 bases fit TRBD2. Losses at the gene ends were 4 bases for V and 4 bases for J; bases not matched to a gene: 6. The germline CDR1 and CDR2 sequences are GTSNPN and SVGIG (reference sequence). The CDR3 sequence is 14 residues long. The DNA for the CDR3 is TGTGCCTGGAAACGGGGGACTAGCGGATACGAGCAGTACTTC. It codes for CAWKRGTSGYEQYF.

The chain combines TRBV10-3 with TRBJ2-3; the match to TRBD2 covers 14 bases. With V trimmed by 10 bases and J by 1 base, 10 bases remained unmatched. Germline V CDR1 and CDR2: ENHRY, SYGVKD. This CDR3 is 17 amino acids long. CDR3 amino acids: CATGTSGGTEGTDTQYF. As DNA, the CDR3 is TGTGCCACCGGGACTAGCGGGGGAACGGAGGGCACAGATACGCAGTATTTT.

The V gene is TRBV5-5, the J gene TRBJ2-1, with a weak D call TRBD2 (5 bases). The V gene's germline CDR1 is SGHKS and CDR2 YYEKEE (reference sequence). This CDR3 contains 17 residues. The V and J ends lost 4 bases and 0 bases respectively, with 17 bases between them. The CDR3 sequence is CASSPLIASNSYNEQFF. The CDR3 DNA reads as TGTGCCAGCAGCCCGCTCATAGCGAGTAACTCCTACAATGAGCAGTTCTTC.

This clonotype has more than one count but fewer than ten. The chain joins TRBV5-1 to TRBJ2-5; D unresolved. The CDR3 runs 16 residues. Germline assignment: CDR1 SGHRS and CDR2 YFSETQ. Trimming removed 0 bases at V and 2 bases at J, with 14 bases between. As DNA, the CDR3 is TGCGCCAGCAGCTTGGATGGCCGCGCCCAACAAGAGACCCAGTACTTC. This encodes CASSLDGRAQQETQYF.

This clonotype was observed many times. The chain links TRBV7-2 to TRBJ1-1, with TRBD1 as a possible D gene (5 bases). V was shortened by 5 bases and J by 4 bases, with 20 bases between the two germline ends. CDR3 size: 16 residues. Germline V gene sequence: CDR1 SGHTA, CDR2 FQGNSA. CDR3 nucleotides: TGTGCCAGCAGCCGAACTCCCCGGGGGTTGGGCACTGAAGCTTTCTTT. This translates into CASSRTPRGLGTEAFF. Together with reference TRBV7-2 and TRBJ1-1, the CDR3 gives the full variable domain: GAGVSQSPSNKVTEKGKDVELRCDPISGHTALYWYRQSLGQGLEFLIYFQGNSAPDKSGLPSDRFSAERTGGSVSTLTIQRTQQEDSAVYLCASSRTPRGLGTEAFFGQGTRLTVV.

The chain carries TRBV5-1 and TRBJ2-3, with TRBD2 matching 12 bases. The CDR3 is 16 amino acids. The J segment lost 4 bases and the V segment lost 3 bases, leaving 6 bases of the junction unmatched. Germline CDR1 reads SGHRS; CDR2 reads YFSETQ. The CDR3 is CASSSGRLAGADTQYF. CDR3 bases: TGCGCCAGCAGCTCGGGCCGACTAGCGGGGGCAGATACGCAGTATTTT.

This clonotype was counted between two and nine times. The V call is TRBV5-1, the J call TRBJ2-5; D possibly corresponds to TRBD1 (6 bases). The CDR3 is made up of 14 amino acids. The germline V gene has CDR1 SGHRS and CDR2 YFSETQ. V was trimmed by 0 bases and J by 6 bases, leaving 12 bases between them. CDR3 sequence: CASSLGGPDKTQYF. The CDR3 region has the DNA TGCGCCAGCAGCTTGGGGGGGCCAGATAAGACCCAGTACTTC.

This clonotype was counted a few times. The rearrangement links TRBV12-3 or TRBV12-4 to TRBJ2-1, with 9 bases that match TRBD2. Trimming cost V 8 bases and J 7 bases; bases outside gene matches: 9. This CDR3 region has 14 residues. In DNA, the CDR3 is TGTGCCAGCGCCCCAGCGGGAGGCAATAATGAGCAGTTCTTC. It is translated as CASAPAGGNNEQFF.

There are a few counts of this clonotype. The chain joins TRBV28 to TRBJ2-2; D unclear. Germline V gene sequence: CDR1 MDHEN, CDR2 SYDVKM. CDR3 length: 12 residues. V dropped 7 bases and J dropped 0 bases, with 3 bases sitting between them. The CDR3 region is CASTSNTGELFF. As DNA, the CDR3 is TGTGCCAGCACCTCGAACACCGGGGAGCTGTTTTTT.

The chain has TRBV3-1 and TRBJ1-6, with D perhaps TRBD1 (5 bases). The CDR3 totals 15 residues. Between the trimmed V and J ends, which lost 2 bases and 7 bases, there was a span of 12 bases. Looked up from germline, CDR1 is LGHDT and CDR2 is YNNKEL (reference sequence). This CDR3 reads CASSQLVGTNSPLHF. Written as DNA, the CDR3 is TGTGCCAGCAGCCAACTTGTGGGGACGAATTCACCCCTCCACTTT.

The chain links TRBV6-5 to TRBJ1-2; D uncertain. This CDR3 is built from 15 residues. Germline-derived CDR1 and CDR2 are MNHEY and SVGAGI. Trimming cost V 3 bases and J 2 bases, with 13 bases left between them. The CDR3 is CASSYGVGSNYGYTF. Written as DNA, the CDR3 is TGTGCCAGCAGTTATGGAGTAGGGTCAAACTATGGCTACACCTTC.

The rearrangement joins TRBV5-1 to TRBJ2-3, with 9 bases lining up with TRBD1. The CDR3 contains 18 residues. Germline values: CDR1 SGHRS, CDR2 YFSETQ. With 4 bases clipped from V and 1 base from J, the junction kept 13 bases outside the gene matches. CDR3 residues: CASSRIGPGQGGTDTQYF. The CDR3 coding sequence is TGCGCCAGCAGCCGCATTGGTCCGGGACAGGGAGGCACAGATACGCAGTATTTT.

This clonotype has more than one count but fewer than ten. The V call is TRBV20-1, the J call TRBJ2-3; TRBD2 aligns across 9 bases. The length of the CDR3 is 14 residues. The V and J ends lost 6 bases and 1 base, in that order; junction bases with no gene match: 5. The germline gives CDR1 DFQATT, CDR2 SNEGSKA (reference sequence). DNA of the CDR3: TGCAGTGCCAGACTAGCGGCACGCACAGATACGCAGTATTTT. It codes for CSARLAARTDTQYF.

This clonotype was detected a few times. The chain joins TRBV2 to TRBJ2-7; TRBD2 might be the D (7 bases). Germline V gene data show CDR1 as SNHLY and CDR2 as FYNNEI. V lost 5 bases and J lost 1, with 12 bases in between. The CDR3 has 14 residues. The CDR3 here is CASSSRGLSYEQYF. The CDR3 nucleotides read TGTGCCAGCAGTTCGCGGGGGCTTTCCTACGAGCAGTACTTC. The full variable domain, completed using reference TRBV2 and TRBJ2-7, is EPEVTQTPSHQVTQMGQEVILRCVPISNHLYFYWYRQILGQKVEFLVSFYNNEISEKSEIFDDQFSVERPDGSNFTLKIRSTKLEDSAMYFCASSSRGLSYEQYFGPGTRLTVT.

V gene TRBV4-3 combines with J gene TRBJ2-1, with TRBD2 matching over 9 bases. The CDR3 covers 19 residues. The V segment lost 0 bases and the J segment 0 bases; nucleotides outside the gene matches: 9. Germline CDR1 LGHNA, CDR2 YSLEER. CDR3 amino acids: CASSQDRTSALSSYNEQFF. The DNA for the CDR3 is TGCGCCAGCAGCCAAGATCGGACTAGCGCCCTAAGCTCCTACAATGAGCAGTTCTTC.